This T cell receptor beta chain was sequenced for a study of neurological immune-mediated disorders. TCRdb passed the 5' RACE reads through MiXCR, listing each CDR3 protein once. The sample records 70,000 to 95,000 distinct CDR3 sequences, about 13% being singletons. Findings and caveats of the study: HTLV-1-associated myelopathy had the most TCR clonal expansion, whereas multiple sclerosis had the least (lower than in healthy controls). Expanded clones shared no identical CDR3 amino acid sequences across subjects, which suggested private TCR-beta repertoires in all groups.

This CDR3 comprises 14 residues. Trimming pared 0 bases from V and 9 bases from J, leaving 15 bases between. The germline CDR1 and CDR2 sequences are DFQATT and SNEGSKA (reference sequence). Time point specified: longitudinal time-point 2. The unsorted libraries were made from 2 million PBMCs kept at -80 C. Ten or more counts support this clonotype. What it binds is not known. This TCR was recovered from a female donor with HTLV-1-associated myelopathy (HAM/TSP). The V call is TRBV20-1, the J call TRBJ2-1, with D perhaps given as TRBD1 or TRBD2 (6 bases each). Sample: PBMCs. The CDR3 DNA reads as TGCAGTGCTAGAGATAGGAAGGGGGGCGGTGAGCAGTTCTTC. Amino acids: CSARDRKGGGEQFF.